These 7 T cell receptor beta chains originate from one sample sequenced in a study of cytomegalovirus exposure and HLA in healthy donors. It was with 60 Vbeta and 13 Jbeta primers that the PCR ran. The repertoire was sequenced with immunoSEQ multiplex PCR; TCRdb's copy has only in-frame clones and lacks some. The sample has fewer than 200,000 clones, roughly four fifths seen once. Sequenced sample: PBMCs. The receptors were gathered from a man between 18 and 29 years old in good health and CMV-seronegative.

This chain uses TRBV10-3 with TRBJ2-7; the D is unclear. Deletions cut 0 bases from V and 2 bases from J, with 11 bases between. CDR3 length equals 15 residues. Per the germline V gene, CDR1 is ENHRY and CDR2 is SYGVKD. DNA for the CDR3: TGTGCCATCAGTGAGTCGTTCGAGGAGACCTACGAGCAGTACTTC. The encoded protein is CAISESFEETYEQYF.

V gene TRBV14 combines with J gene TRBJ1-4; D remains ambiguous. Germline values: CDR1 SGHDN, CDR2 FVKESK. V lost 4 bases and J lost 11, with 11 bases in between. This CDR3 has 12 amino acids. CDR3 nucleotides: TGTGCCAGCAGCCCGCGGGGAAGGAAACTGTTTTTT. It translates to CASSPRGRKLFF.

In its sample, this clone was seen once. Written as DNA, the CDR3 is TGTGCCAGCAGTTCCTCCCCGGGGGACGAGCAGTACTTC. It codes for CASSSSPGDEQYF. The rearrangement links TRBV28 to TRBJ2-7; a possible D gene is TRBD2 (6 bases). The CDR3 spans 13 residues. With 4 bases removed from V and 5 bases from J, the gap between germline ends came to 12 bases. Germline V CDR1 and CDR2: MDHEN, SYDVKM.

The J gene is TRBJ1-2, the V gene TRBV19; D perhaps matches TRBD1 (6 bases). The CDR3 contains 11 residues. V lost 7 bases and J 7 bases, leaving 10 bases between the germline ends. Per germline, CDR1 LNHDA and CDR2 SQIVND (reference sequence). For the CDR3, the DNA is TGTGCCAGTAAACAGGGTAGTGGCTACACCTTC. It is translated as CASKQGSGYTF.

The chain uses TRBV14 and TRBJ2-1; TRBD2 might be the D (6 bases). The germline gives CDR1 SGHDN, CDR2 FVKESK. CDR3 length equals 15 residues. Trimming cost V 1 base and J 3 bases, with 10 bases left between them. The CDR3 bases are TGTGCCAGCAGCCAAGTCCGGGACTTCTACAATGAGCAGTTCTTC. This codes for CASSQVRDFYNEQFF.

The rearrangement joins TRBV9 to TRBJ1-2, with D tentatively TRBD1 (5 bases). Germline CDR1 reads SGDLS; CDR2 reads YYNGEE. V dropped 3 bases and J dropped 5 bases, with 17 bases sitting between them. The CDR3 covers 15 residues. Written as DNA, the CDR3 is TGTGCCAGCAGCGGGAGGGACGTCTCCATTTATGGCTACACCTTC. This gives the protein CASSGRDVSIYGYTF.

This chain connects TRBV10-3 to TRBJ2-2, with a tentative D call TRBD1 (5 bases). CDR1 ENHRY and CDR2 SYGVKD come from the germline V gene. With 2 bases removed from V and 4 bases from J, the gap between germline ends came to 8 bases. The CDR3 runs to 14 residues. The CDR3 loop is CAISERQGTGELFF. The CDR3 DNA reads as TGTGCCATCAGTGAGAGGCAGGGCACCGGGGAGCTGTTTTTT.